The sequence of this TCR beta chain was determined in a study of cytomegalovirus exposure and HLA in healthy donors. Study findings and constraints: Researchers left out some V segments, among them TRBV6-2 and TRBV6-3, as indistinguishable. Using a false discovery rate of 0.05, a later analysis showed that 16,000 or so TCR beta sequences were associated with HLA alleles.

Unrecorded immune exposures were likely, despite nominal health at sampling. A remark on this clone: Its cognate antigen is unknown.

V lost 5 bases and J lost 3; bases outside the gene matches: 9. Germline-derived CDR1 and CDR2 are LGHNT and FRNRAP. This CDR3 is 17 amino acids long. Both 60 Vbeta primers and 13 Jbeta primers went into the PCR. Profiled with immunoSEQ multiplex PCR; TCRdb holds only in-frame clones, not every one. The sample has around 26,000 clones, and its top ten clones hold approximately 18%. The specimen was PBMCs. The TCR was taken from a male donor in good health and CMV-seropositive. The chain combines TRBV12-5 with TRBJ2-1; 11 nucleotides agree with TRBD2. Here the CDR3 reads CASGVRIAGGHYNEQFF. CDR3 sequence (DNA): TGTGCTAGTGGTGTCCGGATAGCGGGGGGGCACTACAATGAGCAGTTCTTC.